The 31 T cell receptor beta chains given below trace back to one sample, sequenced in a study of cytomegalovirus exposure and HLA in healthy donors. Researchers ran the PCR with 60 Vbeta and 13 Jbeta primers. Using immunoSEQ multiplex PCR, the repertoire was profiled, and TCRdb retains in-frame clones only, with some absent. The table has 200,000 to 300,000 clones, roughly 78% seen once. Source material: PBMCs. The receptors originated from a boy younger than 18 in good health and CMV-seronegative.

The V call is TRBV11-1, the J call TRBJ1-1; D is unresolved. Trimming removed 2 bases from V and 0 bases from J, with 7 bases in between. The germline V gene encodes CDR1 SGHAT and CDR2 FQDESV (reference sequence). The CDR3 totals 14 residues. The CDR3 DNA reads TGTGCCAGCAGCTTATTCACACTGAACACTGAAGCTTTCTTT. It translates to CASSLFTLNTEAFF. Supplemented by reference TRBV11-1 and TRBJ1-1, the full variable domain reads EAEVAQSPRYKITEKSQAVAFWCDPISGHATLYWYRQILGQGPELLVQFQDESVVDDSQLPKDRFSAERLKGVDSTLKIQPAELGDSAMYLCASSLFTLNTEAFFGQGTRLTVV.

The V call is TRBV9, the J call TRBJ1-1; D perhaps matches TRBD1 (5 bases). This CDR3 spans 15 amino acids. Germline CDR1 and CDR2: SGDLS and YYNGEE. V shed 0 bases and J shed 4 bases, with 13 bases lying between them. CDR3 nucleotide sequence: TGTGCCAGCAGCGTAGGTAACAGGCCGGTCACTGAAGCTTTCTTT. Translating gives CASSVGNRPVTEAFF.

The gene calls are TRBV29-1 and TRBJ2-1, with 9 bases matching TRBD2. V lost 3 bases to trimming and J lost 9 bases; unmatched junction nucleotides: 3. The CDR3 is made up of 12 amino acids. Germline CDR1 and CDR2: SQVTM and ANQGSEA. The CDR3 nucleotides are TGCAGCGTTGAGGCGACTAGCGGTGAGCAGTTCTTC. Residues: CSVEATSGEQFF.

V gene TRBV7-2 combines with J gene TRBJ2-7, with 10 bases that match TRBD2. J was trimmed by 1 base and V by 5 bases; bases with no gene match: 8. This CDR3 has 16 amino acids. In germline, CDR1 is SGHTA, CDR2 FQGNSA. Here the CDR3 reads CASSPDGLAVSYEQYF. The DNA for the CDR3 is TGTGCCAGCAGCCCGGATGGACTAGCGGTATCCTACGAGCAGTACTTC.

The chain uses TRBV2 and TRBJ1-1, with a weak D call TRBD1 (6 bases). The CDR3 is made up of 13 amino acids. Germline V CDR1 and CDR2: SNHLY, FYNNEI. V was cut by 8 bases and J by 5 bases, with 15 bases left in between. The CDR3, as DNA: TGTGCCAGCGGAAACGACAGGCGAACTGAAGCTTTCTTT. This gives the protein CASGNDRRTEAFF.

The genes are TRBV6-1 and TRBJ2-7; TRBD1 matches 8 bases. The J segment lost 0 bases and the V segment lost 6 bases, leaving 7 bases of the junction unmatched. CDR3 length: 15 amino acids. The germline CDR1 and CDR2 sequences are MNHNS and SASEGT. The CDR3: CASRGQVFSSYEQYF. The DNA of the CDR3 is TGTGCCAGCAGGGGACAGGTCTTTAGCTCCTACGAGCAGTACTTC.

The chain combines TRBV27 with TRBJ2-2, with a possible D match to TRBD1 (6 bases). With 4 bases removed from V and 0 bases from J, the gap between germline ends came to 9 bases. The CDR3 has 15 residues. The germline gives CDR1 MNHEY, CDR2 SMNVEV (reference sequence). The CDR3 loop is CASSWDNTNTGELFF. DNA of the CDR3: TGTGCCAGCAGTTGGGACAATACGAACACCGGGGAGCTGTTTTTT.

The chain couples TRBV5-8 to TRBJ1-1, with 8 positions matching TRBD1. J was trimmed by 8 bases and V by 1 base; bases with no gene match: 16. The germline CDR1 and CDR2 sequences are SGHTS and YDEGEE. This CDR3 spans 17 amino acids. The CDR3 is CASSLRYRQDRAWEAFF. The CDR3 coding sequence is TGTGCCAGCAGCTTGAGGTACCGCCAGGACAGGGCATGGGAAGCTTTCTTT.

The chain recombines TRBV6-5 with TRBJ2-7, with a tentative D call TRBD2 (6 bases). Germline CDR1 and CDR2: MNHEY and SVGAGI. Trimming removed 6 bases from V and 1 base from J, with 13 bases in between. The CDR3 runs 14 residues. The CDR3 here is CASSRGTGSYEQYF. The CDR3, as DNA: TGTGCCAGCAGCCGGGGGACCGGTTCCTACGAGCAGTACTTC.

This clone appeared a few times. This chain uses TRBV4-2 with TRBJ2-7; 10 nucleotides align to TRBD1. Germline loops: CDR1 LGHNA, CDR2 YNFKEQ. J was trimmed by 1 base and V by 0 bases; bases with no gene match: 6. This CDR3 has 17 residues. DNA for the CDR3: TGTGCCAGCAGCCAAGAAGGGGCGGGACAGGGGTCCTACGAGCAGTACTTC. Residues: CASSQEGAGQGSYEQYF.

V is TRBV5-6 and J is TRBJ2-7, with 7 bases aligning to TRBD1. The CDR3 consists of 14 residues. Trimming at V came to 4 bases and at J to 5 bases, leaving 9 bases not matched to a gene. Germline loops: CDR1 SGHDT, CDR2 YYEEEE. CDR3 in amino acids: CASSLRTGKDEQYF. In nucleotides, the CDR3 is TGTGCCAGCAGCCTCAGGACAGGAAAGGACGAGCAGTACTTC.

The V gene is TRBV11-3, the J gene TRBJ1-1; D is possibly TRBD1 (6 bases). The CDR3 loop spans 16 amino acids. V was clipped by 3 bases and J by 0 bases, with 14 bases between them. Germline CDR1 and CDR2: SGHNT and YENEEA. CDR3 protein: CASSFNPTGMNTEAFF. The DNA of the CDR3 is TGTGCCAGCAGCTTTAATCCTACAGGGATGAACACTGAAGCTTTCTTT.

The chain joins TRBV11-2 to TRBJ1-5, with D uncertain. Looked up from germline, CDR1 is SGHAT and CDR2 is FQNNGV. The CDR3 contains 13 residues. V dropped 5 bases and J dropped 4 bases, with 9 bases sitting between them. The chain's CDR3 is CASSPEVNQPQHF. The DNA for the CDR3 is TGTGCCAGCAGCCCCGAGGTTAATCAGCCCCAGCATTTT.

The V call is TRBV28, the J call TRBJ2-1, with D possibly TRBD1 on 5 matching bases. This CDR3 spans 13 amino acids. Germline V gives CDR1 MDHEN, CDR2 SYDVKM. V gave up 2 bases and J gave up 9 bases, with 11 bases separating them. CDR3 sequence reads: CASSLGALGEQFF. DNA for the CDR3: TGTGCCAGCAGTTTAGGGGCTTTAGGTGAGCAGTTCTTC.

V gene TRBV7-6 combines with J gene TRBJ2-3, with 12 bases identical to TRBD2. The germline gives CDR1 SGHVS, CDR2 FNYEAQ. The CDR3 is made up of 16 amino acids. The J segment lost 5 bases and the V segment lost 5 bases, leaving 8 bases of the junction unmatched. CDR3 sequence (DNA): TGTGCCAGCAGCCAAAAACTAGCGGGGGGAGGAGATACGCAGTATTTT. Translating gives CASSQKLAGGGDTQYF.

The rearrangement joins TRBV6-1 to TRBJ2-1, with 7 bases lining up with TRBD2. V was clipped by 1 base and J by 9 bases; unmatched bases: 0. Germline V gives CDR1 MNHNS, CDR2 SASEGT. The CDR3 length is 12 residues. The CDR3 loop reads CASSEGGGEQFF. The CDR3 DNA reads TGTGCCAGCAGTGAAGGGGGGGGTGAGCAGTTCTTC.

The chain links TRBV7-7 to TRBJ1-1; D is undetermined. Trimming pared 5 bases from V and 4 bases from J, leaving 8 bases between. The germline CDR1 and CDR2 sequences are SSHAT and FNYEAQ (reference sequence). This CDR3 is 12 amino acids long. The CDR3 DNA is TGTGCCAGCAGCCCCTCGGGCACTGAAGCTTTCTTT. Amino acids: CASSPSGTEAFF.

This clone was seen a few times. The DNA for the CDR3 is TGTGCCAGCAGCTTGGTAGCTAGCCAAGAGACCCAGTACTTC. Translated, it gives CASSLVASQETQYF. This sequence joins TRBV5-8 and TRBJ2-5; no definite D call. CDR3 length: 14 residues. V lost 0 bases and J lost 1, with 7 bases in between. Germline-derived CDR1 and CDR2 are SGHTS and YDEGEE.

This clone came up a few times. Mismatch with germline at one junction end may stem from a read error. The sample holds other DNA sequences that translate to the same CDR3. This chain joins TRBV5-6 and TRBJ1-3, with 8 nucleotides matching TRBD1. CDR3 size: 17 residues. Germline assignment: CDR1 SGHDT and CDR2 YYEEEE. This chain's CDR3 is CASSLPQPGQAQSEGDF. The CDR3, as DNA: TGTGCCAGCAGCCTACCACAACCGGGACAGGCCCAATCAGAGGGAGATTTT.

This chain uses TRBV5-1 with TRBJ1-5, with 8 positions matching TRBD1. Germline CDR1 and CDR2: SGHRS and YFSETQ. The CDR3 totals 15 residues. Trimming at V came to 2 bases and at J to 3 bases, leaving 4 bases not matched to a gene. The CDR3 is CASSLQGGNNQPQHF. The DNA of the CDR3 is TGCGCCAGCAGCTTACAGGGGGGGAACAATCAGCCCCAGCATTTT.

This chain joins TRBV19 and TRBJ1-1; D remains ambiguous. Germline-derived CDR1 and CDR2 are LNHDA and SQIVND (reference sequence). Deletions cut 5 bases from V and 1 base from J, with 5 bases between. The CDR3 has 12 residues. CDR3 region: CASSPRNTEAFF. The DNA of the CDR3 is TGTGCCAGTAGTCCCAGGAACACTGAAGCTTTCTTT.

The V call is TRBV12-5, the J call TRBJ1-6; tentatively, D is TRBD1 (6 bases). CDR3 length: 14 amino acids. Germline V CDR1 and CDR2: LGHNT, FRNRAP. V shed 8 bases and J shed 0 bases, with 8 bases lying between them. The CDR3 loop reads CASNRDSYNSPLHF. Written as DNA, the CDR3 is TGTGCTAGTAACAGGGACTCCTATAATTCACCCCTCCACTTT.

The chain carries TRBV5-1 and TRBJ1-1, with D tentatively TRBD1 (5 bases). Germline lookup yields CDR1 SGHRS and CDR2 YFSETQ. CDR3 size: 13 residues. V lost 1 base to trimming and J lost 7 bases, with 11 bases between them. CDR3 sequence (DNA): TGCGCCAGCAGCTTGAAAACCCAGGGTGAAGCTTTCTTT. Its translation is CASSLKTQGEAFF.

This clone was picked up a small number of times. CDR3 sequence reads: CASSQDTGVKYGYTF. Written as DNA, the CDR3 is TGCGCCAGCAGCCAAGACACAGGGGTGAAATATGGCTACACCTTC. J is TRBJ1-2 and V is TRBV4-1, with 7 bases fitting TRBD1. The CDR3 spans 15 residues. The V and J ends lost 0 bases and 5 bases, in that order; junction bases with no gene match: 6. Germline CDR1 and CDR2: MGHRA and YSYEKL.

The J gene is TRBJ2-2, the V gene TRBV25-1; possibly TRBD2 for D (6 bases). V lost 6 bases, J lost 8 bases, and 10 bases lay in between. The CDR3 is 12 amino acids. The germline CDR1 and CDR2 sequences are MGHDK and SYGVNS. CDR3 amino acids: CASSTGLGELFF. DNA of the CDR3: TGTGCCAGCAGCACGGGACTTGGGGAGCTGTTTTTT. Drawing the rest from reference TRBV25-1 and TRBJ2-2, the complete variable domain is EADIYQTPRYLVIGTGKKITLECSQTMGHDKMYWYQQDPGMELHLIHYSYGVNSTEKGDLSSESTVSRIRTEHFPLTLESARPSHTSQYLCASSTGLGELFFGEGSRLTVL.

The chain uses TRBV6-5 and TRBJ2-7; 7 bases map to TRBD1. Per the germline V gene, CDR1 is MNHEY and CDR2 is SVGAGI. Trimming took 6 bases from V and 7 from J; bases not matched to a gene: 15. There are 15 residues in the CDR3. CDR3 DNA sequence: TGTGCCAGCAGAGATGGACAGGTTACTTCTCAGGAGCAGTACTTC. This encodes CASRDGQVTSQEQYF.

This clone was counted only a few times. The chain has TRBV12-5 and TRBJ2-3; D is perhaps TRBD1 (6 bases). In germline, CDR1 is LGHNT, CDR2 FRNRAP. V dropped 4 bases and J dropped 5 bases, with 16 bases sitting between them. The CDR3 has 15 amino acids. The DNA of the CDR3 is TGTGCTAGTGGTTGGAACGGACAGAATCGAGATACGCAGTATTTT. This encodes CASGWNGQNRDTQYF.

The rearrangement links TRBV7-6 to TRBJ2-5; 11 bases are a match to TRBD1. The CDR3 extends over 16 amino acids. J gave up 4 bases and V 0 bases, and 4 bases lay outside the gene matches. Germline CDR1 SGHVS, CDR2 FNYEAQ. In DNA form, the CDR3 reads TGTGCCAGCAGCTTAGCCGGGACAGGGGGGGGAGAGACCCAGTACTTC. It is translated as CASSLAGTGGGETQYF.

The rearrangement links TRBV11-1 to TRBJ1-1, with TRBD1 identical over 10 bases. Per the germline V gene, CDR1 is SGHAT and CDR2 is FQDESV (reference sequence). With V trimmed by 4 bases and J by 10 bases, 12 bases remained unmatched. There are 15 residues in the CDR3. CDR3 in amino acids: CASSSNPGQGRVAFF. The CDR3 DNA sequence: TGTGCCAGCAGCTCCAACCCGGGACAGGGGCGTGTAGCTTTCTTT.

This clone was seen just once. This rearrangement joins TRBV18 to TRBJ1-1; D is unresolved. CDR3 size: 17 residues. V gave up 10 bases and J gave up 0 bases, with 24 bases separating them. Germline CDR1 reads KGHSH; CDR2 reads LQKENI. The CDR3 DNA reads as TGTGCCACCTACCAGCCCCGGGGAATGAGCATGAACACTGAAGCTTTCTTT. Amino acid sequence: CATYQPRGMSMNTEAFF.

The CDR3 sequence is CASSRSESGRPYEQYF. CDR3 bases: TGTGCCAGCAGCCGTAGTGAAAGCGGGAGGCCCTACGAGCAGTACTTC. The chain links TRBV7-2 to TRBJ2-7; 9 positions agree with TRBD2. CDR1 and CDR2 from the germline V gene are SGHTA and FQGNSA. This CDR3 contains 16 residues. V lost 5 bases and J lost 2; bases outside the gene matches: 10.